These 30 T cell receptor beta chains originate from one sample sequenced in a study of early T cells in non-severe SARS-CoV-2 infection. TCRdb called the 5' RACE reads again in MiXCR, with one record for every CDR3 protein. The data show 87,000 or so distinct CDR3 sequences, approximately 14% seen once. The sample consisted of whole blood. The receptors were sampled from an adult who was a healthcare worker with PCR-confirmed SARS-CoV-2 infection or an uninfected control (not recorded which).

Ten or more counts support this clonotype. The chain carries TRBV7-2 and TRBJ1-4; D is ambiguous. V was trimmed by 1 base and J by 5 bases, leaving 11 bases between them. The CDR3 consists of 15 residues. Germline-derived CDR1 and CDR2 are SGHTA and FQGNSA. CDR3 DNA sequence: TGTGCCAGCAGCTTAGAGGGTTGGGGAAATGAAAAACTGTTTTTT. Its protein product is CASSLEGWGNEKLFF.

This clonotype was counted ten times or more. V and J are TRBV20-1 and TRBJ2-5, with a possible D match to TRBD1 (5 bases). The V end lost 1 base, the J end lost 5 bases, and 11 bases lay between the germline ends. CDR3 length equals 13 residues. CDR1 is DFQATT, CDR2 SNEGSKA, per germline (reference sequence). CDR3 coding DNA: TGCAGTGCTAGAGTTGCAGGGCAGGAGACCCAGTACTTC. Its protein is CSARVAGQETQYF.

The chain recombines TRBV18 with TRBJ2-2, with 11 nucleotides matching TRBD1. This CDR3 comprises 17 residues. V was clipped by 1 base and J by 2 bases; unmatched bases: 3. Per germline, CDR1 KGHSH and CDR2 LQKENI. The CDR3 DNA sequence: TGTGCCAGCTCACCACGAGGACAGGGGGCAAACACCGGGGAGCTGTTTTTT. It specifies CASSPRGQGANTGELFF.

This chain connects TRBV21-1 to TRBJ2-1; the table's TRBD1 call for D was not verified on the DNA. TRBV21-1 is assigned pseudogene status. The CDR3 sequence is 16 residues long. The CDR3 is CASSKAETELIDEQFF. The CDR3 region has the DNA TGTGCCAGCAGCAAAGCCGAGACAGAGCTTATCGATGAGCAGTTCTTC.

This clonotype was seen more than once but under ten times. V is TRBV12-3 or TRBV12-4 and J is TRBJ2-4, with D uncertain. Deletions cut 4 bases from V and 0 bases from J, with 7 bases between. CDR3 length: 14 amino acids. The CDR3 nucleotides are TGTGCCAGCAGTTGGGGTCCAGCCAAAAACATTCAGTACTTC. It specifies CASSWGPAKNIQYF.

This clonotype has at least ten counts. The gene calls are TRBV11-2 and TRBJ1-5; D unclear. There are 14 residues in the CDR3. Trimming pared 5 bases from V and 3 bases from J, leaving 11 bases between. CDR1 and CDR2 (germline): SGHAT, FQNNGV. The DNA for the CDR3 is TGTGCCAGCAGCCCCGGGCAGCACAATCAGCCCCAGCATTTT. Translated: CASSPGQHNQPQHF.

This clonotype was picked up many times. The chain uses TRBV27 and TRBJ2-1, with 9 nucleotides matching TRBD2. The CDR3 sequence is 14 residues long. The ends lost 3 bases at V and 4 bases at J; junction bases unmatched: 1. From germline, CDR1 is MNHEY and CDR2 SMNVEV (reference sequence). The CDR3 DNA reads TGTGCCAGCAGTTTGGCGGGGGGGTACAATGAGCAGTTCTTC. It encodes CASSLAGGYNEQFF.

In nucleotides, the CDR3 is TGTGCCAGCAGTTACTCGGGCAGAGTGTTTTTT. Protein sequence: CASSYSGRVFF. The chain couples TRBV6-2 or TRBV6-3 to TRBJ2-2; D call uncertain. The germline V and J ends were trimmed by 0 bases and 15 bases, with 8 bases remaining between them. The CDR3 contains 11 residues. From germline, CDR1 is MNHEY and CDR2 SVGEGT.

This clonotype was seen a handful of times. The rearrangement joins TRBV11-1 to TRBJ2-7; D gene unclear. V lost 7 bases and J lost 5, with 15 bases in between. This CDR3 has 13 amino acids. CDR1 and CDR2 (germline): SGHAT, FQDESV (reference sequence). Here the CDR3 DNA reads TGTGCCAGCACCCACGGGCGAGACGACGAGCAGTACTTC. Amino acids: CASTHGRDDEQYF.

This clonotype showed up just a few times. The V call is TRBV6-2 or TRBV6-3, the J call TRBJ2-1, with D possibly TRBD1 on 5 matching bases. Per the germline V gene, CDR1 is MNHEY and CDR2 is SVGEGT. Trimming shortened V by 5 bases and J by 3 bases, and 8 bases separated the two germline ends. This CDR3 contains 13 residues. Written as DNA, the CDR3 is TGTGCCAGCAGTGAAACAGGCTACAATGAGCAGTTCTTC. Its protein product is CASSETGYNEQFF.

The CDR3: CASSGDWYEQYF. CDR3 nucleotides: TGTGCCAGCAGCGGGGACTGGTACGAGCAGTACTTC. The chain combines TRBV7-2 with TRBJ2-7; D possibly corresponds to TRBD2 (6 bases). Germline V gene sequence: CDR1 SGHTA, CDR2 FQGNSA. The CDR3 consists of 12 residues. Trimming cost V 5 bases and J 4 bases, with 9 bases left between them.

In this sample, this clonotype turned up a few times. The chain has TRBV29-1 and TRBJ1-1; a weak D match, TRBD1 (5 bases). Germline loops: CDR1 SQVTM, CDR2 ANQGSEA. There are 9 residues in the CDR3. The V end was cut by 8 bases, the J end by 10 bases, with 11 bases between. CDR3 in DNA: TGCAGCACCGGGACCGGAGCTTTCTTT. Protein product: CSTGTGAFF.

The chain has TRBV7-8 and TRBJ1-2; 8 nucleotides align to TRBD1. The CDR3 loop spans 15 amino acids. Germline trimming cut 4 bases from V and 3 bases from J; bases unmatched to any gene: 7. Looked up from germline, CDR1 is SGHVS and CDR2 is FQNEAQ. This CDR3 reads CASSSWDRSYYGYTF. The CDR3 coding sequence is TGTGCCAGCAGCTCCTGGGACAGGTCGTACTATGGCTACACCTTC.

At least ten counts were recorded for this clonotype. In nucleotides, the CDR3 is TGTGCCAGCAGTGCCTTAAGGGGCCCGATCGGTCGCACTGAAGCTTTCTTT. Translated: CASSALRGPIGRTEAFF. The J gene is TRBJ1-1, the V gene TRBV25-1; tentatively, D is TRBD1 (5 bases). CDR1 MGHDK and CDR2 SYGVNS come from the germline V gene. This CDR3 comprises 17 residues. The V gene lost 4 bases and the J gene lost 4 bases, with 22 bases spanning the gap.

The chain recombines TRBV20-1 with TRBJ1-1, with 8 bases aligning to TRBD1. Germline-derived CDR1 and CDR2 are DFQATT and SNEGSKA (reference sequence). The CDR3 sequence is 10 residues long. The CDR3 region has the DNA TGCAAGACAGGGGTCTTCGGAGCTTTCTTT. Its protein is CKTGVFGAFF.

This clonotype was counted between two and nine times. This chain links TRBV20-1 with TRBJ2-7, with a tentative D call TRBD1 (6 bases). The CDR3 runs 14 residues. From germline, CDR1 is DFQATT and CDR2 SNEGSKA (reference sequence). Trimming shortened V by 0 bases and J by 6 bases, and 15 bases separated the two germline ends. The CDR3 DNA reads as TGCAGTGCTAGAGATTACGACAGGCCCACCGAGCAGTACTTC. It yields the protein CSARDYDRPTEQYF.

This clonotype was recorded a few times. The chain recombines TRBV6-4 with TRBJ2-7; TRBD2 aligns across 10 bases. Germline CDR1 is MRHNA and CDR2 is SNTAGT. The trim removed 6 bases at V and 2 bases at J, leaving 7 bases unmatched. The length of the CDR3 is 15 residues. CDR3 amino acids: CASSIAGGRTYEQYF. In DNA, the CDR3 is TGTGCCAGCAGCATAGCGGGGGGCCGTACCTACGAGCAGTACTTC.

The rearrangement links TRBV5-1 to TRBJ2-3, with D possibly TRBD2 on 5 matching bases. Germline V gene sequence: CDR1 SGHRS, CDR2 YFSETQ. V was clipped by 4 bases and J by 1 base, with 13 bases between them. This CDR3 has 15 amino acids. This CDR3 is CASSPQRGGTDTQYF. The CDR3 DNA sequence: TGCGCCAGCAGCCCCCAACGGGGTGGCACAGATACGCAGTATTTT.

The chain couples TRBV18 to TRBJ2-7; 8 nucleotides line up with TRBD1. The CDR3 is made up of 14 amino acids. V trimming: 2 bases; J trimming: 7 bases; junction bases outside the gene matches: 7. Germline CDR1 and CDR2: KGHSH and LQKENI. CDR3 nucleotide sequence: TGTGCCAGCTCACCATCCGGACAGGGAGGAGAGCAGTACTTC. Protein: CASSPSGQGGEQYF.

This clonotype has just a few counts. J is TRBJ1-5 and V is TRBV12-3 or TRBV12-4; D is ambiguous. This CDR3 has 14 residues. V lost 1 base to trimming and J lost 5 bases, with 9 bases between them. The CDR3 protein is CASSLGVAYQPQHF. DNA for the CDR3: TGTGCCAGCAGTTTAGGGGTGGCATATCAGCCCCAGCATTTT.

This clonotype was counted ten times or more. This rearrangement joins TRBV11-3 to TRBJ1-6; a possible D gene is TRBD1 (6 bases). Per germline, CDR1 SGHNT and CDR2 YENEEA. The germline V and J ends were trimmed by 4 bases and 10 bases, with 17 bases remaining between them. The CDR3 is 15 residues long. The CDR3 protein is CASSSPEQGVSPLHF. In DNA, the CDR3 is TGTGCCAGCAGCTCCCCGGAACAGGGAGTCTCACCCCTCCACTTT.

This clonotype showed up just a few times. The rearrangement joins TRBV7-2 to TRBJ1-5, with TRBD1 matching over 8 bases. CDR1 is SGHTA and CDR2 is FQGNSA in the germline V gene. The CDR3 is made up of 13 amino acids. V shed 5 bases and J 6 bases; nucleotides not matched to a gene: 3. The chain's CDR3 is CASSAQGGQPQHF. Written as DNA, the CDR3 is TGTGCCAGCAGCGCACAGGGGGGTCAGCCCCAGCATTTT.

J is TRBJ2-3 and V is TRBV5-1; 9 bases line up with TRBD2. This CDR3 has 15 residues. The germline V gene has CDR1 SGHRS and CDR2 YFSETQ. V lost 4 bases to trimming and J lost 5 bases; unmatched junction nucleotides: 8. CDR3 nucleotides: TGCGCCAGCAGCCCCCTGCGGGGGGGGGGAGATACGCAGTATTTT. Protein sequence: CASSPLRGGGDTQYF. Looking up the rest from reference TRBV5-1 and TRBJ2-3 gives the full variable domain: KAGVTQTPRYLIKTRGQQVTLSCSPISGHRSVSWYQQTPGQGLQFLFEYFSETQRNKGNFPGRFSGRQFSNSRSEMNVSTLELGDSALYLCASSPLRGGGDTQYFGPGTRLTVL.

The V and J genes are TRBV28 and TRBJ2-7; D unresolved. The CDR3 is 12 amino acids. Germline lookup yields CDR1 MDHEN and CDR2 SYDVKM. Trimming stripped 6 bases from V and 7 bases from J, with 13 bases between. The CDR3 protein is CASRRTTEEQYF. The CDR3 DNA is TGTGCCAGCAGAAGGACGACGGAAGAGCAGTACTTC.

This clonotype appeared many times. The J gene is TRBJ2-7, the V gene TRBV6-2 or TRBV6-3; 8 nucleotides align to TRBD1. The CDR3 has 15 residues. V lost 2 bases to trimming and J lost 5 bases; unmatched junction nucleotides: 8. Germline lookup yields CDR1 MNHEY and CDR2 SVGEGT. As DNA, the CDR3 is TGTGCCAGCAGTTACGATCGGCAGGGGGCCAACGAGCAGTACTTC. Translating gives CASSYDRQGANEQYF.

In its sample, this clonotype was seen a few times. This chain's CDR3 is CASSPTAGHSTDTQYF. CDR3 DNA: TGCGCCAGCAGCCCCACGGCGGGGCATAGCACAGATACGCAGTATTTT. The rearrangement links TRBV4-3 to TRBJ2-3, with TRBD2 as a possible D gene (6 bases). Germline CDR1 and CDR2: LGHNA and YSLEER. The CDR3 length is 16 residues. Trimming removed 4 bases from V and 0 bases from J, with 14 bases in between.

This rearrangement joins TRBV28 to TRBJ2-2, with D hard to call. Trimming shortened V by 7 bases and J by 7 bases, and 10 bases separated the two germline ends. The CDR3 runs to 12 residues. Germline V lookup: CDR1 MDHEN, CDR2 SYDVKM. The DNA of the CDR3 is TGTGCCAGCACCTTAAGAGGCGGGGAGCTGTTTTTT. This gives the protein CASTLRGGELFF.

At least ten counts were recorded for this clonotype. The rearrangement uses TRBV6-4 and TRBJ2-1; D is possibly TRBD2 (7 bases). The CDR3 is 15 amino acids. Germline V gene data show CDR1 as MRHNA and CDR2 as SNTAGT. V lost 4 bases, J lost 7 bases, and 17 bases lay in between. This CDR3 is CASSASGGSGNEQFF. Written as DNA, the CDR3 is TGTGCCAGCAGTGCTTCGGGGGGCTCAGGGAATGAGCAGTTCTTC.

CDR3 sequence (DNA): TGTGCCAGCATCCGGACTAGCGGGGGGGCAGATACGCAGTATTTT. This gives the protein CASIRTSGGADTQYF. V and J are TRBV7-9 and TRBJ2-3, with 15 bases that match TRBD2. V dropped 7 bases and J dropped 4; count of bases not matched to a gene: 3. Looked up from germline, CDR1 is SEHNR and CDR2 is FQNEAQ (reference sequence). The length of the CDR3 is 15 residues.

This clonotype was recorded a few times. The chain recombines TRBV12-3 or TRBV12-4 with TRBJ1-1; D gene uncertain. Trimming stripped 4 bases from V and 8 bases from J, with 17 bases between. There are 14 residues in the CDR3. The CDR3 DNA reads as TGTGCCAGCAGTTCTCCCCTAGAGGGCTACGAAGCTTTCTTT. Protein: CASSSPLEGYEAFF.